The TCR beta chain under discussion was sequenced for a study of cytomegalovirus exposure and HLA in healthy donors. Study-wide findings and caveats: Most of the CMV-associated TCR beta chains (in a later analysis) appeared to be HLA-restricted.

The primer mix had 60 Vbeta and 13 Jbeta primers. TCRdb keeps only in-frame clones here, not all; method: immunoSEQ multiplex PCR. Of some 110,000 clones listed, around 76% are singletons. The V gene end was trimmed by 1 base and the J gene end by 0 bases; junction bases not matched to a gene: 0. Germline V gene data show CDR1 as SGHDN and CDR2 as FVKESK. This CDR3 is 15 amino acids long. Regarding this clone: What it binds is not known.

This TCR was sampled from a man in his forties or fifties in good health and CMV-seropositive. Input material: PBMCs. The chain is built from TRBV14 and TRBJ2-1; 7 nucleotides match TRBD1. CDR3 in amino acids: CASSQGQGSYNEQFF. The CDR3 nucleotides read TGTGCCAGCAGCCAAGGACAGGGCTCCTACAATGAGCAGTTCTTC.